A selection of T cell receptor beta chains follows, all from one sample in a study of cytomegalovirus exposure and HLA in healthy donors. Assay: immunoSEQ multiplex PCR; the TCRdb copy retains only in-frame clones and omits some. The sample records 150,000 to 200,000 clones, around four fifths being singletons. Sequencing was carried out using PBMCs. The receptors here all came from a woman between 50 and 59 years old in good health and CMV-seronegative. Both conserved end residues are part of each CDR3. The order of the fields is V gene, CDR3 protein.

TRBV7-9	CASSAPQDSCQFF
TRBV9	CASSVEGGNSPLHF
TRBV28	CASRLNPSGAGNTIYF
TRBV27	CASSLSRNTGELFF
TRBV7-9	CASSPQRTGDTEAFF
TRBV7-2	CASSPGSGMSYEQYF
TRBV6-6	CASSKNRAFNNEQFF
TRBV5-6	CASSIRQAYTGELFF
TRBV11-2	CASSFPGSYEQYF
TRBV2	CASSGRQSLGPQHF